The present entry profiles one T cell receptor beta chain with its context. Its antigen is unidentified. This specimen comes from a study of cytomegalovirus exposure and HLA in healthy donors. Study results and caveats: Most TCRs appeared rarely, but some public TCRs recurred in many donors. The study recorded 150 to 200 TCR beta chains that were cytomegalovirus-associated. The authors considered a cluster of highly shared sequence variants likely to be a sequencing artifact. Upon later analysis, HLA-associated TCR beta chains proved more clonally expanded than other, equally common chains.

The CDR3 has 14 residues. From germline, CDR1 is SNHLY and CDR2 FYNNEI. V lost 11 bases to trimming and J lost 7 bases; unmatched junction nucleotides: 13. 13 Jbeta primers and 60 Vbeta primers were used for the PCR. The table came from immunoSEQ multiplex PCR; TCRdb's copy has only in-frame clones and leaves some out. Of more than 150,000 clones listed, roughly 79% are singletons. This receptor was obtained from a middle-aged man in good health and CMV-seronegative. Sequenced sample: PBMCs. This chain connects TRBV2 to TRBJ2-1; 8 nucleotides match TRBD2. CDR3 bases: TGTGCCGCACAGCGAAGCGGGAGTAGGAATGAGCAGTTCTTC. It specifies CAAQRSGSRNEQFF. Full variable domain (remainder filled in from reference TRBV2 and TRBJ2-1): EPEVTQTPSHQVTQMGQEVILRCVPISNHLYFYWYRQILGQKVEFLVSFYNNEISEKSEIFDDQFSVERPDGSNFTLKIRSTKLEDSAMYFCAAQRSGSRNEQFFGPGTRLTVL.